This TCR beta chain came from a study of cytomegalovirus exposure and HLA in healthy donors. Overall study results and limits: Among CMV-associated TCR beta chains, most appeared HLA-restricted in a later analysis. While the bulk of TCR sequences proved rare, some public TCRs turned up in many donors.

This PCR relied on a set of 60 Vbeta primers and 13 Jbeta primers. Sequenced by immunoSEQ multiplex PCR; TCRdb stores in-frame clones only, minus some. This repertoire shows 90,000 to 100,000 clones, roughly 9.4% found once; its top ten account for 5% to 5.5%. This clone has a handful of counts. Its antigen is unknown. Other DNA sequences in this specimen translate into the identical CDR3. Healthy donors of bone marrow made up the group. Specimen: PBMCs. The source is a man aged 50-59 years in good health and CMV-seropositive.

DNA for the CDR3: TGTGCCAGCAGTCCCCCGGGACTGTACACAGATACGCAGTATTTT. It translates to CASSPPGLYTDTQYF. The chain recombines TRBV28 with TRBJ2-3; TRBD2 is a possible D gene (6 bases). This CDR3 spans 15 amino acids. Germline CDR1 MDHEN, CDR2 SYDVKM. V dropped 5 bases and J dropped 2 bases, with 14 bases sitting between them. Based on the CDR3 plus reference TRBV28 and TRBJ2-3, the full variable domain is DVKVTQSSRYLVKRTGEKVFLECVQDMDHENMFWYRQDPGLGLRLIYFSYDVKMKEKGDIPEGYSVSREKKERFSLILESASTNQTSMYLCASSPPGLYTDTQYFGPGTRLTVL.